Below are 16 T cell receptor beta chains sequenced from a single sample in a study of blood T cell repertoires in COVID-19. Profiled with immunoSEQ multiplex PCR; TCRdb holds only in-frame clones, not every one. The data hold about 120,000 clones, with over 75% observed a single time. Material: peripheral blood. These receptors were collected from a woman aged 65 to 85 with acute or convalescent COVID-19.

The V and J genes are TRBV7-9 and TRBJ2-5, with 9 nucleotides matching TRBD1. CDR3 length equals 15 residues. V dropped 5 bases and J dropped 5; count of bases not matched to a gene: 9. CDR1 and CDR2 (germline): SEHNR, FQNEAQ (reference sequence). The CDR3 protein is CASSTGQGFLETQYF. For the CDR3, the DNA is TGTGCCAGCAGCACCGGACAGGGGTTCTTGGAGACCCAGTACTTC.

The rearrangement joins TRBV7-8 to TRBJ1-1; D call uncertain. Germline V gene data show CDR1 as SGHVS and CDR2 as FQNEAQ. The CDR3 has 16 amino acids. V shed 3 bases and J shed 1 base, with 15 bases lying between them. CDR3 coding DNA: TGTGCCAGCAGCTTCCATGTCGACGGGAGGAACACTGAAGCTTTCTTT. Translating it yields CASSFHVDGRNTEAFF. The whole variable domain, remainder taken from reference TRBV7-8 and TRBJ1-1, is GAGVSQSPRYKVAKRGQDVALRCDPISGHVSLFWYQQALGQGPEFLTYFQNEAQLDKSGLPSDRFFAERPEGSVSTLKIQRTQQEDSAVYLCASSFHVDGRNTEAFFGQGTRLTVV.

The chain combines TRBV9 with TRBJ1-2; D is possibly TRBD1 (5 bases). The CDR3 runs 14 residues. From germline, CDR1 is SGDLS and CDR2 YYNGEE. Trimming cost V 1 base and J 4 bases, with 11 bases left between them. The CDR3 loop reads CASSVWGSPYGYTF. Here the CDR3 DNA reads TGTGCCAGCAGCGTATGGGGCAGCCCCTATGGCTACACCTTC.

The rearrangement links TRBV6-6 to TRBJ2-5; the D gene is possibly TRBD2 (6 bases). Trimming pared 7 bases from V and 4 bases from J, leaving 19 bases between. CDR3 length: 15 amino acids. Germline lookup yields CDR1 MNHNY and CDR2 SVGAGI (reference sequence). CDR3 sequence: CASIKSPGLRETQYF. The CDR3 DNA follows: TGTGCCAGCATTAAGAGTCCGGGACTCCGAGAGACCCAGTACTTC.

This clone has a handful of counts. This chain connects TRBV15 to TRBJ1-1, with a weak D call TRBD1 (6 bases). CDR3 length: 18 residues. Germline assignment: CDR1 LNHNV and CDR2 YYDKDF (reference sequence). V was shortened by 1 base and J by 4 bases, with 22 bases between the two germline ends. The CDR3 region is CATSRGTEPRAGRTEAFF. The CDR3 DNA follows: TGTGCCACCAGCAGAGGGACAGAACCGAGGGCTGGCCGCACTGAAGCTTTCTTT.

This sequence joins TRBV5-1 and TRBJ1-1; TRBD1 matches 8 bases. CDR1 SGHRS and CDR2 YFSETQ come from the germline V gene. V dropped 2 bases and J dropped 6; count of bases not matched to a gene: 9. This CDR3 has 15 residues. The CDR3 coding sequence is TGCGCCAGCAGCTTAACACAGGGGGAATATCCTGAAGCTTTCTTT. Its translation: CASSLTQGEYPEAFF.

The chain links TRBV3-1 (or the pseudogene TRBV3-2) to TRBJ2-3, with 8 bases fitting TRBD2. CDR1 LGHDT and CDR2 YNNKEL come from the germline V gene (reference sequence). V lost 5 bases to trimming and J lost 2 bases; unmatched junction nucleotides: 6. This CDR3 is 15 amino acids long. The CDR3: CASSFSGEYTDTQYF. In nucleotides, the CDR3 is TGTGCCAGCAGCTTTAGCGGGGAATACACAGATACGCAGTATTTT.

This chain links TRBV14 with TRBJ2-5, with 8 bases that match TRBD2. The CDR3 extends over 16 amino acids. Germline V gene lookup returns CDR1 SGHDN and CDR2 FVKESK. Germline trimming cut 2 bases from V and 5 bases from J; bases unmatched to any gene: 10. The CDR3 sequence is CASSQPKTSARETQYF. Written as DNA, the CDR3 is TGTGCCAGCAGCCAACCTAAGACTAGCGCTAGGGAGACCCAGTACTTC.

The rearrangement uses TRBV4-3 and TRBJ1-4; a weak D match, TRBD1 (6 bases). V lost 4 bases, J lost 7 bases, and 13 bases lay in between. Per the germline V gene, CDR1 is LGHNA and CDR2 is YSLEER. The CDR3 is made up of 14 amino acids. The CDR3 DNA follows: TGCGCCAGCAGCCCCCAGGGGCTACGTGAAAAACTGTTTTTT. Amino acids: CASSPQGLREKLFF.

The chain couples TRBV11-3 to TRBJ1-1; D call uncertain. Between the trimmed V and J ends, which lost 4 bases and 0 bases, there was a span of 18 bases. The germline CDR1 and CDR2 sequences are SGHNT and YENEEA. This CDR3 is 17 amino acids long. The CDR3 here is CASSYFAASLMNTEAFF. DNA for the CDR3: TGTGCCAGCAGCTACTTCGCGGCCAGCTTAATGAACACTGAAGCTTTCTTT.

The chain carries TRBV7-2 and TRBJ2-1; D is possibly TRBD2 (6 bases). With 1 base removed from V and 4 bases from J, the gap between germline ends came to 17 bases. The CDR3 has 17 amino acids. Germline CDR1 SGHTA, CDR2 FQGNSA. The CDR3 spells CASSLGLGGMHYNEQFF. Written as DNA, the CDR3 is TGTGCCAGCAGCTTAGGACTAGGCGGAATGCATTACAATGAGCAGTTCTTC.

This rearrangement joins TRBV7-2 to TRBJ1-1; TRBD1 is a possible D gene (5 bases). The CDR3 loop spans 14 amino acids. Germline V gene sequence: CDR1 SGHTA, CDR2 FQGNSA. Trimming cost V 5 bases and J 10 bases, with 20 bases left between them. The CDR3 region is CASSPGMVGWGAFF. Here the CDR3 DNA reads TGTGCCAGCAGCCCAGGGATGGTGGGCTGGGGAGCTTTCTTT.

This rearrangement joins TRBV24-1 to TRBJ2-2; 7 nucleotides line up with TRBD1. The CDR3 has 15 residues. Germline CDR1 and CDR2: KGHDR and SFDVKD. V lost 4 bases, J lost 7 bases, and 8 bases stayed unmatched. The CDR3 here is CATSDLTGRGGELFF. CDR3 bases: TGTGCCACCAGTGACCTGACAGGGAGAGGCGGGGAGCTGTTTTTT.

V gene TRBV5-1 combines with J gene TRBJ1-6; D is perhaps TRBD1 (5 bases). This CDR3 has 17 residues. In germline, CDR1 is SGHRS, CDR2 YFSETQ. Deletions cut 0 bases from V and 0 bases from J, with 10 bases between. The CDR3 coding sequence is TGCGCCAGCAGCTTGGGACAGAGGAGCTCCTATAATTCACCCCTCCACTTT. This codes for CASSLGQRSSYNSPLHF.

V and J are TRBV5-6 and TRBJ1-4, with D uncertain. V lost 5 bases to trimming and J lost 4 bases, with 9 bases between them. The germline gives CDR1 SGHDT, CDR2 YYEEEE. This CDR3 region has 13 residues. The CDR3 region has the DNA TGTGCCAGCAGGCCCTTCGGTAATGAAAAACTGTTTTTT. This sequence encodes CASRPFGNEKLFF.

DNA for the CDR3: TGTGCCAGCACTGACAGGGGCCTCATGAACACTGAAGCTTTCTTT. This sequence encodes CASTDRGLMNTEAFF. V and J are TRBV5-6 and TRBJ1-1, with TRBD1 matching 8 bases. With V trimmed by 6 bases and J by 0 bases, 7 bases remained unmatched. Germline assignment: CDR1 SGHDT and CDR2 YYEEEE. This CDR3 is built from 15 residues.